These 15 T cell receptor beta chains came from one sample sequenced in a study of blood T cells in healthy people across ages. Together with a sample-barcoded 5' primer, a J-beta primer mix was included in a second PCR lasting about 7 to 12 cycles. TCRdb recomputed calls from the 5' RACE reads with MiXCR, one row per CDR3 protein. The sample records 1.5 million to 1.9 million distinct CDR3 sequences, around 40% being singletons. Sample: blood. The origin of the receptors is a woman under 30 in good health.

This clonotype has more than one count but fewer than ten. The chain employs TRBV7-9 and TRBJ2-2; 7 nucleotides line up with TRBD1. Germline V lookup: CDR1 SEHNR, CDR2 FQNEAQ (reference sequence). The CDR3 loop spans 12 amino acids. DNA of the CDR3: TGTGCGTACAGGGGGAACACCGGGGAGCTGTTTTTT. Protein product: CAYRGNTGELFF.

V usage is TRBV3-1 and J usage is TRBJ2-5; D gene ambiguous. The CDR3 contains 16 residues. Germline CDR1 reads LGHDT; CDR2 reads YNNKEL (reference sequence). Trimming left V 3 bases short and J 7 bases short, with 21 bases between. CDR3 sequence reads: CASSQASVGSRRTQYF. The DNA for the CDR3 is TGTGCCAGCAGCCAGGCAAGCGTCGGTTCTCGACGGACCCAGTACTTC.

The chain links TRBV21-1 to TRBJ2-4; TRBD1 is the table's D call, not checked against the DNA. TRBV21-1 is labeled a pseudogene. The CDR3 has 15 amino acids. The CDR3 coding sequence is TGTGCCAGCAGCAAAAAAGACTGGGAGAGGGACATTCAGTACTTC. The encoded protein is CASSKKDWERDIQYF.

This chain connects TRBV10-3 to TRBJ1-6; 8 bases agree with TRBD1. V shed 0 bases, J shed 10 bases, and the junction held 5 bases outside the gene matches. The CDR3 consists of 15 residues. Germline CDR1 and CDR2: ENHRY and SYGVKD. CDR3 nucleotide sequence: TGTGCCATCAGTGAGTCGCAGGGGGCAGAGTCACCCCTCCACTTT. This sequence encodes CAISESQGAESPLHF.

This clonotype was seen more than once but under ten times. V usage is TRBV3-1 and J usage is TRBJ1-1, with D maybe TRBD1 (5 bases). The CDR3 has 13 residues. Trimming took 4 bases from V and 8 from J, leaving 14 bases between them. The germline gives CDR1 LGHDT, CDR2 YNNKEL (reference sequence). The CDR3 nucleotides read TGTGCCAGCAGCCTAGCGCGGGGCCAGGAAGCTTTCTTT. It yields the protein CASSLARGQEAFF.

The chain uses TRBV12-3 or TRBV12-4 and TRBJ1-1; D is uncertain. The CDR3 has 15 amino acids. Trimming pared 4 bases from V and 5 bases from J, leaving 17 bases between. Written as DNA, the CDR3 is TGTGCCAGCAGTTCCCGGGCCTTAAAGTGGACTGAAGCTTTCTTT. Translating gives CASSSRALKWTEAFF.

V usage is TRBV4-1 and J usage is TRBJ1-1; D unclear. The CDR3 is 15 amino acids. Trimming pared 1 base from V and 1 base from J, leaving 10 bases between. Germline values: CDR1 MGHRA, CDR2 YSYEKL. CDR3 loop: CASSQGIGENTEAFF. The CDR3 coding sequence is TGCGCCAGCAGCCAAGGAATAGGTGAGAACACTGAAGCTTTCTTT.

The chain recombines TRBV6-2 or TRBV6-3 with TRBJ2-1; 14 bases are shared with TRBD2. CDR1 and CDR2 (germline): MNHEY, SVGEGT. The CDR3 extends over 17 amino acids. V was pared by 7 bases and J by 10 bases, with 15 bases of the junction left unmatched. The DNA of the CDR3 is TGTGCCAGCATTGTAGGCACCGGAGGACTAGCGGGAGGAGAGCAGTTCTTC. The encoded protein is CASIVGTGGLAGGEQFF.

V and J are TRBV20-1 and TRBJ1-5; D is unclear. CDR1 and CDR2 from the germline V gene are DFQATT and SNEGSKA (reference sequence). The CDR3 is 14 residues long. Trimming removed 6 bases from V and 7 bases from J, with 19 bases in between. CDR3: CSAAPAGRGQPQHF. CDR3 nucleotide sequence: TGCAGTGCAGCCCCAGCTGGGCGCGGGCAGCCCCAGCATTTT.

The genes are TRBV25-1 and TRBJ2-1; 8 nucleotides agree with TRBD1. Germline V CDR1 and CDR2: MGHDK, SYGVNS. This CDR3 comprises 15 residues. Trimming removed 3 bases from V and 5 bases from J; junction bases left unmatched: 6. Here the CDR3 DNA reads TGTGCCAGCAGTGAGGGCAGGGGGCAGGACAATGAGCAGTTCTTC. Translating gives CASSEGRGQDNEQFF.

A few counts support this clonotype. The DNA of the CDR3 is TGTGCCAGCAGCAAAGCGCCGGGACTAACCCAAGAGACCCAGTACTTC. Protein sequence: CASSKAPGLTQETQYF. This chain joins TRBV21-1 and TRBJ2-5; the table names TRBD2, a call not compared with the DNA. TRBV21-1 has pseudogene status. CDR3 length equals 16 residues.

The chain employs TRBV6-6 and TRBJ2-1, with TRBD2 identical over 12 bases. V gave up 6 bases and J gave up 8 bases; unmatched junction bases: 8. Germline loops: CDR1 MNHNY, CDR2 SVGAGI (reference sequence). The CDR3 length is 15 residues. This CDR3 is CASRPLAGGEYEQFF. CDR3 nucleotides: TGTGCCAGCAGGCCCCTAGCGGGAGGGGAGTATGAGCAGTTCTTC.

Only a few counts were recorded for this clonotype. This rearrangement joins TRBV10-3 to TRBJ1-2; no definite D call. Germline CDR1 is ENHRY and CDR2 is SYGVKD. V shed 5 bases and J shed 6 bases, with 10 bases lying between them. This CDR3 comprises 12 residues. CDR3 in amino acids: CAISFDSHGYTF. The CDR3 DNA sequence: TGTGCCATCAGTTTTGATTCACATGGCTACACCTTC.

This clonotype was seen more than once but under ten times. This chain links TRBV28 with TRBJ2-3; perhaps D is TRBD1 or TRBD2 (5 bases each). The CDR3 length is 13 residues. The V gene's germline CDR1 is MDHEN and CDR2 SYDVKM. The V end was cut by 8 bases, the J end by 2 bases, with 11 bases between. The CDR3 nucleotides are TGTGCCAGCGGGACGCCTCCCACAGATACGCAGTATTTT. As protein: CASGTPPTDTQYF.

This clonotype was seen a single time. Compared with germline, one end of the junction differs, possibly owing to a read error. The genes are TRBV12-5 and TRBJ2-3; D possibly corresponds to TRBD1 (5 bases). This CDR3 has 17 amino acids. The germline gives CDR1 LGHNT, CDR2 FRNRAP. CDR3 DNA: TGTGCTAGTGGTTTGGTACAGGCCTCAATAACAAAAGATACGCGGTATTTT. Its translation: CASGLVQASITKDTRYF.